A single sample gave rise to the 21 T cell receptor beta chains below, sequenced in a study of T cells of healthy individuals. One entry per CDR3 protein, called by TCRdb with MiXCR from the 5' RACE reads. The data show under 70,000 distinct CDR3 sequences, roughly 14% seen once. Receptors originate from a human donor in good health.

This clonotype was recorded at least ten times. V gene TRBV30 combines with J gene TRBJ2-3; D ambiguous. The germline V and J ends were trimmed by 1 base and 5 bases, with 4 bases remaining between them. Germline values: CDR1 GTSNPN, CDR2 SVGIG (reference sequence). The CDR3 loop spans 11 amino acids. The CDR3 bases are TGTGCCTGGAGTGGGGGAGATACGCAGTATTTT. Amino acids: CAWSGGDTQYF.

The chain links TRBV30 to TRBJ1-1; D not certain. From germline, CDR1 is GTSNPN and CDR2 SVGIG (reference sequence). Trimming took 1 base from V and 1 from J, leaving 7 bases between them. The CDR3 sequence is 13 residues long. The CDR3 loop is CAWSDVGNTEAFF. In DNA, the CDR3 is TGTGCCTGGAGTGATGTAGGGAACACTGAAGCTTTCTTT.

This clonotype has more than one count but fewer than ten. The chain couples TRBV5-4 to TRBJ2-3, with 15 bases that match TRBD2. V lost 0 bases, J lost 4 bases, and 6 bases stayed unmatched. Per germline, CDR1 SGHNT and CDR2 YYREEE (reference sequence). The CDR3 loop spans 18 amino acids. CDR3 DNA: TGTGCCAGCAGCTTGGTGGGACTAGCGGGGGGCCCATCAGATACGCAGTATTTT. This codes for CASSLVGLAGGPSDTQYF.

Many counts were recorded for this clonotype. V usage is TRBV20-1 and J usage is TRBJ2-7; no clear D. The CDR3 spans 13 residues. Trimming shortened V by 3 bases and J by 4 bases, and 13 bases separated the two germline ends. The V gene's germline CDR1 is DFQATT and CDR2 SNEGSKA (reference sequence). The CDR3 sequence: CSASGLTPYEQYF. The CDR3 DNA is TGCAGTGCTAGCGGGCTCACCCCATACGAGCAGTACTTC.

This clonotype has a count of ten or more. The chain recombines TRBV29-1 with TRBJ1-1; 9 bases are shared with TRBD1. Germline lookup yields CDR1 SQVTM and CDR2 ANQGSEA. J lost 0 bases, V lost 8 bases, and 7 bases had no gene match. This CDR3 is built from 14 residues. The CDR3 is CSQQGAGMNTEAFF. In nucleotides, the CDR3 is TGCAGCCAACAGGGGGCTGGGATGAACACTGAAGCTTTCTTT.

This clonotype was seen ten or more times. The chain carries TRBV7-2 and TRBJ2-4; 7 bases are shared with TRBD2. The germline V gene encodes CDR1 SGHTA and CDR2 FQGNSA. The trim removed 6 bases at V and 6 bases at J, leaving 11 bases unmatched. This CDR3 is 15 amino acids long. CDR3 residues: CASRSSGQRGNIQYF. The DNA for the CDR3 is TGTGCCAGCAGATCATCGGGCCAGCGGGGAAACATTCAGTACTTC.

This clonotype occurred a few times. This rearrangement joins TRBV7-8 to TRBJ2-3; 10 bases map to TRBD2. From germline, CDR1 is SGHVS and CDR2 FQNEAQ. The CDR3 length is 15 residues. V lost 2 bases, J lost 5 bases, and 4 bases stayed unmatched. The CDR3, as DNA: TGTGCCAGCAGCTTACTAGCGGGGGTTTTAGATACGCAGTATTTT. Translating it yields CASSLLAGVLDTQYF.

This clonotype has a count of ten or more. The V and J genes are TRBV6-2 or TRBV6-3 and TRBJ1-5; no definite D call. The V and J ends lost 6 bases and 0 bases respectively, with 6 bases between them. The CDR3 totals 13 residues. Per germline, CDR1 MNHEY and CDR2 SVGEGT. In DNA, the CDR3 is TGTGCCAGCAGATGGGATAGCAATCAGCCCCAGCATTTT. It translates to CASRWDSNQPQHF.

The rearrangement links TRBV29-1 to TRBJ1-1; D remains ambiguous. The CDR3 spans 12 residues. Trimming stripped 8 bases from V and 5 bases from J, with 15 bases between. Germline CDR1 reads SQVTM; CDR2 reads ANQGSEA. CDR3 sequence (DNA): TGCAGCCCCAGCGGGGTGGGGACTGAAGCTTTCTTT. This codes for CSPSGVGTEAFF.

The sample holds many counts of this clonotype. The chain combines TRBV29-1 with TRBJ1-1; D is ambiguous. V lost 4 bases and J lost 3, with 9 bases in between. CDR1 and CDR2 from the germline V gene are SQVTM and ANQGSEA. The CDR3 length is 12 residues. CDR3 residues: CSVGGMDTEAFF. Here the CDR3 DNA reads TGCAGCGTTGGCGGCATGGACACTGAAGCTTTCTTT.

This clonotype was picked up many times. The chain couples TRBV20-1 to TRBJ1-5; tentatively, D is TRBD1 (6 bases). The CDR3 loop spans 15 amino acids. The germline CDR1 and CDR2 sequences are DFQATT and SNEGSKA (reference sequence). The V gene lost 3 bases and the J gene lost 4 bases, with 16 bases spanning the gap. The CDR3 bases are TGCAGTGCTAGTCCTGACAGGACCCAGAATCAGCCCCAGCATTTT. Protein product: CSASPDRTQNQPQHF.

The sample holds many counts of this clonotype. J is TRBJ1-6 and V is TRBV7-2; tentatively, D is TRBD1 (6 bases). This CDR3 is 19 amino acids long. The V gene lost 2 bases and the J gene lost 14 bases, with 31 bases spanning the gap. From germline, CDR1 is SGHTA and CDR2 FQGNSA. CDR3 sequence reads: CASSLSPITRTVRSWTLHF. In DNA form, the CDR3 reads TGTGCCAGCAGCTTATCTCCAATCACTCGGACAGTACGGTCTTGGACCCTCCACTTT.

This clonotype was detected many times. The V gene is TRBV21-1, the J gene TRBJ1-2; the table's D call, TRBD1, has no DNA check behind it. TRBV21-1 has pseudogene status. The CDR3 covers 17 residues. CDR3 coding DNA: TGTGCCAGCAGCAAAGTAGGGACAGGGTTGTCGAGCTATGGCTACACCTTC. Translation gives CASSKVGTGLSSYGYTF.

This clonotype was recorded at least ten times. The rearrangement joins TRBV7-8 to TRBJ2-1; D is perhaps TRBD2 (6 bases). CDR3 length equals 16 residues. V lost 3 bases to trimming and J lost 3 bases, with 15 bases between them. CDR1 and CDR2 from the germline V gene are SGHVS and FQNEAQ. The CDR3 sequence: CASSFPIAEVYNEQFF. The CDR3, as DNA: TGTGCCAGCAGCTTCCCTATAGCGGAGGTCTACAATGAGCAGTTCTTC.

This clonotype was seen repeatedly, ten times or more. The rearrangement uses TRBV20-1 and TRBJ1-1; no clear D gene. The CDR3 spans 14 residues. The germline V gene has CDR1 DFQATT and CDR2 SNEGSKA (reference sequence). V dropped 2 bases and J dropped 2 bases, with 12 bases sitting between them. The CDR3 spells CSARSRRVNTEAFF. CDR3 DNA sequence: TGCAGTGCTAGATCGAGGCGCGTTAACACTGAAGCTTTCTTT.

This clonotype has only a few counts. The chain recombines TRBV2 with TRBJ2-2; 9 bases line up with TRBD2. CDR1 SNHLY and CDR2 FYNNEI come from the germline V gene. V lost 7 bases to trimming and J lost 0 bases; unmatched junction nucleotides: 3. The CDR3 has 15 amino acids. As DNA, the CDR3 is TGTGCCAGCACGGGGACTAGCTCGAACACCGGGGAGCTGTTTTTT. Translation gives CASTGTSSNTGELFF.

The chain employs TRBV5-5 and TRBJ1-1; D gene unclear. The CDR3 sequence is 14 residues long. Trimming left V 4 bases short and J 0 bases short, with 10 bases between. The germline V gene encodes CDR1 SGHKS and CDR2 YYEKEE (reference sequence). CDR3 region: CASSLQKMNTEAFF. CDR3 DNA sequence: TGTGCCAGCAGCCTTCAGAAAATGAACACTGAAGCTTTCTTT.

Only a few counts were recorded for this clonotype. The chain is built from TRBV11-2 and TRBJ2-1; TRBD2 is a possible D gene (6 bases). Germline V gives CDR1 SGHAT, CDR2 FQNNGV. The germline V and J ends were trimmed by 6 bases and 5 bases, with 17 bases remaining between them. The CDR3 has 15 amino acids. The CDR3 region has the DNA TGTGCCAGCAGTCAATTAGCCGGGAGCCACAATGAGCAGTTCTTC. Translated, it gives CASSQLAGSHNEQFF.

The rearrangement uses TRBV20-1 and TRBJ2-5; TRBD2 aligns across 13 bases. V lost 2 bases, J lost 3 bases, and 15 bases stayed unmatched. Germline CDR1 reads DFQATT; CDR2 reads SNEGSKA (reference sequence). This CDR3 region has 19 residues. The CDR3 bases are TGCAGTGCTAGACCGCCGGAAGGACTAGCGGGAGCCTTCAAAGAGACCCAGTACTTC. Amino acid sequence: CSARPPEGLAGAFKETQYF.

At least ten counts were recorded for this clonotype. The chain combines TRBV15 with TRBJ1-4; 8 nucleotides match TRBD1. Germline CDR1 and CDR2: LNHNV and YYDKDF (reference sequence). This CDR3 has 18 amino acids. With V trimmed by 1 base and J by 3 bases, 10 bases remained unmatched. CDR3 residues: CATSRGPTGDEPNEKLFF. The CDR3 coding sequence is TGTGCCACCAGCAGAGGACCGACAGGGGATGAACCTAATGAAAAACTGTTTTTT.

The chain is built from TRBV11-1 and TRBJ2-3; the D gene is possibly TRBD2 (5 bases). V was shortened by 5 bases and J by 2 bases, with 11 bases between the two germline ends. The CDR3 has 14 residues. From germline, CDR1 is SGHAT and CDR2 FQDESV (reference sequence). CDR3 residues: CASSNSGSTDTQYF. The CDR3 DNA reads TGTGCCAGCAGCAACAGCGGCTCCACAGATACGCAGTATTTT.